This is a list of T cell receptor beta chains from one sample in a study of glioma-infiltrating T cells after dendritic cell vaccination. Produced via immunoSEQ multiplex PCR; TCRdb's table is partial and in-frame only. Of more than 95,000 clones detected, roughly 89% appear once; the ten largest clones hold over 2.5%. The sequencing here drew on blood, taken after dendritic cell vaccination. Receptor source: a human donor with glioblastoma. Each CDR3 is given with its conserved first and last residue. The D gene is left open where the match is weak. A clone size is listed for some rows: how often the clone was seen (once, few, many), or a class if it is expanded.

CDR3: CASRADSYEQYF
DNA: TGCGCCAGCAGGGCCGACAGCTACGAGCAGTACTTC
size: .
V: TRBV5-1
length: 12
J: TRBJ2-7
D: .

CDR3: CASSFSPSGLSGANVLTF
DNA: TGCGCCAGCAGCTTCTCGCCTAGCGGGCTCTCTGGGGCCAACGTCCTGACTTTC
size: .
V: TRBV5-1
length: 18
J: TRBJ2-6
D: TRBD2

CDR3: CASSSDRNQPQHF
DNA: TGTGCCAGCAGCAGCGACAGGAATCAGCCCCAGCATTTT
size: .
V: TRBV11-1
length: 13
J: TRBJ1-5
D: .

CDR3: CASSLVGAGNGNTEAFF
DNA: TGTGCCAGCAGCTTGGTGGGGGCAGGGAACGGGAACACTGAAGCTTTCTTT
size: .
V: TRBV5-6
length: 17
J: TRBJ1-1
D: .

CDR3: CASSLDRERASYNEQFF
DNA: TGTGCCAGCAGCCTCGATCGGGAGCGGGCCTCCTACAATGAGCAGTTCTTC
size: .
V: TRBV4-2
length: 17
J: TRBJ2-1
D: .

CDR3: CASGARGTNTGELFF
DNA: TGCGCCAGCGGTGCTCGGGGAACGAACACCGGGGAGCTGTTTTTT
size: .
V: TRBV2
length: 15
J: TRBJ2-2
D: .

CDR3: CASSPQGAYNEQFF
DNA: TGTGCCAGCAGCCCCCAGGGGGCCTACAATGAGCAGTTCTTC
size: .
V: TRBV9
length: 14
J: TRBJ2-1
D: TRBD1

CDR3: CASSFQGSYEQYF
DNA: TGTGCCAGCAGCTTTCAGGGGTCCTACGAGCAGTACTTC
size: once
V: TRBV5-4
length: 13
J: TRBJ2-7
D: .

CDR3: CASSDLPGQGPASGVYEQYF
DNA: TGTGCCAGCAGTGACCTTCCGGGACAGGGACCCGCTAGCGGGGTCTACGAGCAGTACTTC
size: .
V: TRBV9
length: 20
J: TRBJ2-7
D: .

CDR3: CAWSGAAGQPQHF
DNA: TGTGCCTGGAGTGGGGCAGCTGGGCAGCCCCAGCATTTT
size: .
V: TRBV30
length: 13
J: TRBJ1-5
D: .

CDR3: CASSLDTSGSRDTQYF
DNA: TGTGCCAGCAGCTTAGATACTAGCGGGAGTCGGGATACGCAGTATTTT
size: .
V: TRBV7-9
length: 16
J: TRBJ2-3
D: TRBD2

CDR3: CASSPRTGWGTEAFF
DNA: TGTGCCAGCAGCCCTCGGACAGGCTGGGGCACTGAAGCTTTCTTT
size: .
V: TRBV11-2
length: 15
J: TRBJ1-1
D: TRBD1

CDR3: CASSGLAGGPGTDTQYF
DNA: TGTGCCAGCAGTGGACTAGCGGGAGGGCCTGGCACAGATACGCAGTATTTT
size: .
V: TRBV2
length: 17
J: TRBJ2-3
D: TRBD2

CDR3: CASSYSAGSFTYEQYF
DNA: TGTGCCAGCAGTTACAGCGCAGGGTCTTTTACCTACGAGCAGTACTTC
size: few
V: TRBV6-5
length: 16
J: TRBJ2-7
D: .

CDR3: CASSVGGWQGGYEQYF
DNA: TGTGCCAGCAGCGTAGGGGGATGGCAGGGGGGATACGAGCAGTACTTC
size: .
V: TRBV9
length: 16
J: TRBJ2-7
D: .

CDR3: CASHRDSYYNEQFF
DNA: TGTGCCAGCCACCGGGACAGTTATTACAATGAGCAGTTCTTC
size: few
V: TRBV5-6
length: 14
J: TRBJ2-1
D: TRBD1

CDR3: CAYSLRGYSYEQYF
DNA: TGTGCCTACTCACTCAGGGGTTACTCCTACGAGCAGTACTTC
size: .
V: TRBV5-4
length: 14
J: TRBJ2-7
D: .

CDR3: CASSRDGGDYNEQFF
DNA: TGTGCCAGCTCCCGGGACGGGGGGGACTACAATGAGCAGTTCTTC
size: .
V: TRBV18
length: 15
J: TRBJ2-1
D: TRBD2

CDR3: CASSFSREAFF
DNA: TGTGCCAGCAGCTTCTCCAGGGAAGCTTTCTTT
size: .
V: TRBV11-2
length: 11
J: TRBJ1-1
D: .

CDR3: CASSSSLNYEQFF
DNA: TGTGCCAGCAGCTCTAGTTTGAATTATGAGCAGTTCTTC
size: once
V: TRBV7-2
length: 13
J: TRBJ2-1
D: .

CDR3: CASEAGTGDEKLFF
DNA: TGTGCCAGCGAAGCCGGGACAGGGGATGAAAAACTGTTTTTT
size: .
V: TRBV6-6
length: 14
J: TRBJ1-4
D: TRBD1

CDR3: CASSQLGAGGHGGELFF
DNA: TGTGCCAGCAGCCAGTTGGGAGCGGGGGGGCACGGCGGGGAGCTGTTTTTT
size: .
V: TRBV11-3
length: 17
J: TRBJ2-2
D: TRBD2

CDR3: CASLTTGGPGANVLTF
DNA: TGTGCGTCACTGACTACGGGGGGCCCTGGGGCCAACGTCCTGACTTTC
size: .
V: TRBV2
length: 16
J: TRBJ2-6
D: .

CDR3: CASSPGQGFYGANVLTF
DNA: TGTGCCAGCTCACCGGGACAGGGGTTTTATGGGGCCAACGTCCTGACTTTC
size: once
V: TRBV18
length: 17
J: TRBJ2-6
D: TRBD1

CDR3: CASSMTPGQGDTEAFF
DNA: TGTGCCAGCAGCATGACGCCGGGACAGGGAGACACTGAAGCTTTCTTT
size: once
V: TRBV11-1
length: 16
J: TRBJ1-1
D: TRBD1

CDR3: CASSPTGLAGGARF
DNA: TGCGCCAGCAGCCCGACGGGACTAGCGGGAGGCGCCCGCTTC
size: .
V: TRBV5-1
length: 14
J: TRBJ2-7
D: TRBD2

CDR3: CASSYRQGDSEQYF
DNA: TGTGCCAGCAGTTACAGGCAGGGCGATAGCGAGCAGTACTTC
size: once
V: TRBV6-5
length: 14
J: TRBJ2-7
D: .

CDR3: CASSDGGGDQPQHF
DNA: TGTGCCAGCAGCGACGGCGGTGGCGATCAGCCCCAGCATTTT
size: .
V: TRBV11-2
length: 14
J: TRBJ1-5
D: .

CDR3: CASSQDEGGRETQYF
DNA: TGTGCCAGCAGCCAAGATGAAGGGGGCCGGGAGACCCAGTACTTC
size: .
V: TRBV14
length: 15
J: TRBJ2-5
D: TRBD1

CDR3: CASSADREQFF
DNA: TGCGCCAGCAGCGCGGATCGTGAGCAGTTCTTC
size: .
V: TRBV5-1
length: 11
J: TRBJ2-1
D: .

CDR3: CASSLMGLNTEAFF
DNA: TGTGCCAGCAGCTTAATGGGCCTGAACACTGAAGCTTTCTTT
size: .
V: TRBV7-8
length: 14
J: TRBJ1-1
D: .

CDR3: CSVEDQYNEQFF
DNA: TGCAGCGTTGAAGACCAGTACAATGAGCAGTTCTTC
size: .
V: TRBV29-1
length: 12
J: TRBJ2-1
D: .

CDR3: CAWSLGSNQPQHF
DNA: TGTGCCTGGAGTCTCGGTAGCAATCAGCCCCAGCATTTT
size: .
V: TRBV30
length: 13
J: TRBJ1-5
D: .

CDR3: CASTNPSGGWTQYF
DNA: TGTGCCAGCACCAACCCTAGCGGGGGCTGGACCCAGTACTTC
size: .
V: TRBV6-1
length: 14
J: TRBJ2-5
D: TRBD2

CDR3: CASSLGPAGGQETQYF
DNA: TGCGCCAGCAGCTTAGGGCCAGCGGGAGGGCAAGAGACCCAGTACTTC
size: .
V: TRBV5-1
length: 16
J: TRBJ2-5
D: TRBD2

CDR3: CASSPAGAGLYEQYF
DNA: TGTGCCAGCTCGCCGGCTGGAGCGGGGCTATACGAGCAGTACTTC
size: .
V: TRBV27
length: 15
J: TRBJ2-7
D: TRBD2

CDR3: CASGAGVLQPQHF
DNA: TGTGCCAGCGGGGCAGGGGTGTTACAGCCCCAGCATTTT
size: .
V: TRBV2
length: 13
J: TRBJ1-5
D: .

CDR3: CASSSGTLDTEAFF
DNA: TGTGCCAGCAGCTCCGGGACATTGGACACTGAAGCTTTCTTT
size: .
V: TRBV7-8
length: 14
J: TRBJ1-1
D: .

CDR3: CASKKRQGYTGELFF
DNA: TGTGCCAGCAAGAAACGACAGGGATACACCGGGGAGCTGTTTTTT
size: .
V: TRBV2
length: 15
J: TRBJ2-2
D: TRBD1

CDR3: CSVADNSNQPQHF
DNA: TGCAGCGTTGCGGACAATAGCAATCAGCCCCAGCATTTT
size: .
V: TRBV29-1
length: 13
J: TRBJ1-5
D: .

CDR3: CASSLLRRGVVGELFF
DNA: TGTGCCAGCAGCCTCCTCCGCCGGGGAGTGGTCGGGGAGCTGTTTTTT
size: .
V: TRBV14
length: 16
J: TRBJ2-2
D: .

CDR3: CASSDVGGTEAFF
DNA: TGTGCCAGTAGTGATGTGGGGGGCACTGAAGCTTTCTTT
size: .
V: TRBV19
length: 13
J: TRBJ1-1
D: .

CDR3: CASSPGPSGRAGTGELFF
DNA: TGTGCCAGCTCCCCTGGCCCTAGCGGGAGGGCGGGGACCGGGGAGCTGTTTTTT
size: .
V: TRBV19
length: 18
J: TRBJ2-2
D: TRBD2

CDR3: CASSQDQATAGYGYTF
DNA: TGCGCCAGCAGCCAAGATCAGGCGACAGCGGGCTATGGCTACACCTTC
size: .
V: TRBV4-1
length: 16
J: TRBJ1-2
D: .

CDR3: CASSLGGLRTGYEQYF
DNA: TGTGCCAGCAGCTTAGGAGGTTTGCGGACAGGGTACGAGCAGTACTTC
size: .
V: TRBV7-8
length: 16
J: TRBJ2-7
D: TRBD1

CDR3: CASSVSGTGDTQYF
DNA: TGTGCCAGCAGTGTTAGCGGGACCGGAGATACGCAGTATTTT
size: .
V: TRBV6-4
length: 14
J: TRBJ2-3
D: TRBD2

CDR3: CATSRGLGGGIETQYF
DNA: TGTGCCACCAGCAGAGGGCTGGGGGGGGGTATAGAGACCCAGTACTTC
size: .
V: TRBV15
length: 16
J: TRBJ2-5
D: TRBD2

CDR3: CASSTQGPNTEAFF
DNA: TGTGCCAGCAGCACGCAGGGGCCGAACACTGAAGCTTTCTTT
size: .
V: TRBV9
length: 14
J: TRBJ1-1
D: .